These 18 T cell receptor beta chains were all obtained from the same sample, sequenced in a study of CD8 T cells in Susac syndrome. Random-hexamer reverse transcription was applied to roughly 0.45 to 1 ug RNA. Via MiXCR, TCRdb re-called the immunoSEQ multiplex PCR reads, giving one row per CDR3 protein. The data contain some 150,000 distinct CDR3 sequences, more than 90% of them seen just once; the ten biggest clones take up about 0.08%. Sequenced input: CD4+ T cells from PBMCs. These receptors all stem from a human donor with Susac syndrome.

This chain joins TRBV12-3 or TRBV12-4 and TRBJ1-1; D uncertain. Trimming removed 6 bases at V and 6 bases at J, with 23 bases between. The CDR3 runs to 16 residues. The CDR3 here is CASSPPAAGRGAEAFF. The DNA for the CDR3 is TGTGCCAGCAGCCCACCGGCGGCAGGCCGGGGAGCTGAAGCTTTCTTT.

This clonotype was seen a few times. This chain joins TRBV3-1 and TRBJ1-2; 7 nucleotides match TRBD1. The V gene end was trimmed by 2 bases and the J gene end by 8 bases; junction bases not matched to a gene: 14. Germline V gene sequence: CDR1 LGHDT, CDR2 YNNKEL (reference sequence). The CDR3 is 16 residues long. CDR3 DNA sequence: TGTGCCAGCAGCCAAACGGCCCGGACAGGTGGGAAAGGCTACACCTTC. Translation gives CASSQTARTGGKGYTF.

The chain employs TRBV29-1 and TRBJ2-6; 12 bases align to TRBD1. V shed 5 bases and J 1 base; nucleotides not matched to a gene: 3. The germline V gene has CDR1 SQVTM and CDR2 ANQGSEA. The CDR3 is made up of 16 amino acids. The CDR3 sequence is CSVLGQGASGANVLTF. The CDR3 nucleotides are TGCAGCGTTCTGGGACAGGGGGCGTCTGGGGCCAACGTCCTGACTTTC.

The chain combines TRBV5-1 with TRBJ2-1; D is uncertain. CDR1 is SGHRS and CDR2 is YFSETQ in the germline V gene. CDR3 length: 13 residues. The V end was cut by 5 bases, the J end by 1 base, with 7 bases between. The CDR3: CASRPNSYNEQFF. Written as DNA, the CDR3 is TGCGCCAGCAGACCTAATTCCTACAATGAGCAGTTCTTC.

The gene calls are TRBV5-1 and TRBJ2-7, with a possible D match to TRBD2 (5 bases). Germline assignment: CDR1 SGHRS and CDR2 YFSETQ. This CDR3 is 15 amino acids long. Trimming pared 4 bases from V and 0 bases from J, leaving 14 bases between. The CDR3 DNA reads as TGCGCCAGCAGCCCCTTCTGGGGAGACTCCTACGAGCAGTACTTC. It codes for CASSPFWGDSYEQYF.

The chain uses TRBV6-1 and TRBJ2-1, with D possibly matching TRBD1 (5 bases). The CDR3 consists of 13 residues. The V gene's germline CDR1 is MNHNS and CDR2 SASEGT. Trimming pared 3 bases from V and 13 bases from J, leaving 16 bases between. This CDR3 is CASSESSLRGQFF. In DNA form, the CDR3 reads TGTGCCAGCAGTGAGTCGTCCTTAAGGGGTCAGTTCTTC.

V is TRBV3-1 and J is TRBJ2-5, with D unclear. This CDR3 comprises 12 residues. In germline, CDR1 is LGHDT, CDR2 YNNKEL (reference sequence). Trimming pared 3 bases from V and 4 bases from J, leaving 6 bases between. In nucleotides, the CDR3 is TGTGCCAGCAGCCATTCCCCAGAGACCCAGTACTTC. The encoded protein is CASSHSPETQYF.

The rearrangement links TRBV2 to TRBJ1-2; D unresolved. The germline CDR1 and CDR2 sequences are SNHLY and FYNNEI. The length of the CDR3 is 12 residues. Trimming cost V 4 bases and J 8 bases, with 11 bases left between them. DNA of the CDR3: TGTGCCAGCAGTGCAAGGACTCTCGGCTACACCTTC. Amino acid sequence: CASSARTLGYTF.

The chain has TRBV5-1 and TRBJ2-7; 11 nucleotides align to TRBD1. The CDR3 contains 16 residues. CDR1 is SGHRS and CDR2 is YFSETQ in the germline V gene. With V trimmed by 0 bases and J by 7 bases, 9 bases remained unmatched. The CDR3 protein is CASSLATWTGGGEQYF. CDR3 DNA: TGCGCCAGCAGCTTGGCCACCTGGACAGGGGGCGGAGAGCAGTACTTC.

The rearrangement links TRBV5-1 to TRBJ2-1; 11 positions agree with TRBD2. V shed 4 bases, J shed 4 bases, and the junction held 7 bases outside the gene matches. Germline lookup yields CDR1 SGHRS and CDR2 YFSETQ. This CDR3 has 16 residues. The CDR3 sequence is CASSLTSGSSYNEQFF. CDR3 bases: TGCGCCAGCAGCCTAACTAGCGGGAGTTCTTACAATGAGCAGTTCTTC.

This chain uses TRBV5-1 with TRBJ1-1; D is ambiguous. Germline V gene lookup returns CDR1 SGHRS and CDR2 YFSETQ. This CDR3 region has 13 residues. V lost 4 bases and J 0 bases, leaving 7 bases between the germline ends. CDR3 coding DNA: TGCGCCAGCAGCGTGGAGGTGAACACTGAAGCTTTCTTT. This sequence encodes CASSVEVNTEAFF.

The DNA for the CDR3 is TGTGCCAGCAGCCAAACCGCCTCAACCCAGTACTTC. Its protein is CASSQTASTQYF. The rearrangement uses TRBV3-1 and TRBJ2-5; the D is unclear. The CDR3 loop spans 12 amino acids. Trimming left V 2 bases short and J 8 bases short, with 9 bases between. Per germline, CDR1 LGHDT and CDR2 YNNKEL (reference sequence).

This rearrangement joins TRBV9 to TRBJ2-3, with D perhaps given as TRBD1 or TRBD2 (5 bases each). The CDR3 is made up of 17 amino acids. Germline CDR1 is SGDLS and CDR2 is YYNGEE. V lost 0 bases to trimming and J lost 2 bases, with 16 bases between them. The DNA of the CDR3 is TGTGCCAGCAGCGTAGAGCAGGGCCGACTACTCACAGATACGCAGTATTTT. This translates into CASSVEQGRLLTDTQYF.

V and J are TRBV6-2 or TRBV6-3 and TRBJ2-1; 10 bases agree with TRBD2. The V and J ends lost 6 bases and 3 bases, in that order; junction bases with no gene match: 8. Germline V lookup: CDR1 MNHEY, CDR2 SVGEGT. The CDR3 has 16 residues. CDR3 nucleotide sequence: TGTGCCAGCAGCCGTATTAGCGGGGGGCTCTACAATGAGCAGTTCTTC. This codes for CASSRISGGLYNEQFF.

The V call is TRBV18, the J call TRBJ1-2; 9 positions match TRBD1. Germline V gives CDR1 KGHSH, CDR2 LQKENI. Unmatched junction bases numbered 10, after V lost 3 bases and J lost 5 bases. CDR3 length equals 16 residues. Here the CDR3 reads CASSPTAVGTGYGYTF. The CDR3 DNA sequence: TGTGCCAGCTCACCGACCGCCGTGGGGACAGGGTATGGCTACACCTTC. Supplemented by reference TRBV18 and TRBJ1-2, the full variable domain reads NAGVMQNPRHLVRRRGQEARLRCSPMKGHSHVYWYRQLPEEGLKFMVYLQKENIIDESGMPKERFSAEFPKEGPSILRIQQVVRGDSAAYFCASSPTAVGTGYGYTFGSGTRLTVV.

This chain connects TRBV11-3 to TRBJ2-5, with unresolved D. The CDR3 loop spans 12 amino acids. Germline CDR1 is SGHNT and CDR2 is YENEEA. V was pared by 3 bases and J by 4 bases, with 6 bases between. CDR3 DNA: TGTGCCAGCAGCTTCAAGGGAGAGACCCAGTACTTC. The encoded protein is CASSFKGETQYF.

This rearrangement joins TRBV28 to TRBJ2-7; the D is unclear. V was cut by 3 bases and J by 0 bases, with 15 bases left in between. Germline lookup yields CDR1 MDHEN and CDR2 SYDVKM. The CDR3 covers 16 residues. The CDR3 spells CASSFSYPEPSYEQYF. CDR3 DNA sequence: TGTGCCAGCAGTTTTTCATACCCGGAGCCCTCCTACGAGCAGTACTTC.

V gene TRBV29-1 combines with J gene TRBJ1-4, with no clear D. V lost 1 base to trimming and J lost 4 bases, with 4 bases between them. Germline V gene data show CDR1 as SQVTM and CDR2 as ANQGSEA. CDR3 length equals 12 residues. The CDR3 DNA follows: TGCAGCGTTGAAGGGGGTAATGAAAAACTGTTTTTT. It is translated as CSVEGGNEKLFF.